These T cell receptor beta chains were read from a single sample in a study of blood T cells in healthy people across ages. TCRdb re-analysed the 5' RACE reads in MiXCR, keeping a single row per CDR3 protein. The sample includes roughly 800,000 distinct CDR3 sequences, around 25% of them seen just once. This same sample was also part of a study on T cells of mothers and their children.

Sequenced material: blood. Source of these receptors: a boy aged 10-17 years in good health. CDR3s include the opening cysteine and the closing phenylalanine or tryptophan. The order of the fields is V gene, J gene, D gene, clone size, CDR3 protein, CDR3 DNA. The D gene is left open where the match is weak. Clone size is stated in some rows and not others, as once, few, many or a class when expanded.

TRBV5-1,TRBJ2-3,-,few,CASSLTLVTDTQYF,TGCGCCAGCAGCTTGACCCTGGTCACAGATACGCAGTATTTT
TRBV29-1,TRBJ2-5,-,-,CSVEVVRETQYF,TGCAGCGTTGAAGTAGTCCGGGAGACCCAGTACTTC
TRBV9,TRBJ2-2,TRBD1,-,CASSVGGTGGPDGELFF,TGTGCCAGCAGCGTAGGTGGGACAGGGGGTCCTGACGGGGAGCTGTTTTTT
TRBV7-9,TRBJ2-5,-,few,CASSITGGAAQETQYF,TGTGCCAGCAGCATAACTGGGGGCGCCGCCCAAGAGACCCAGTACTTC
TRBV9,TRBJ2-5,-,-,CASSVVSSGTQYF,TGTGCCAGCAGCGTAGTGTCCTCGGGGACCCAGTACTTC
TRBV6-2/TRBV6-3,TRBJ1-3,TRBD1,few,CASRTGQGRRTIYF,TGTGCCAGCAGGACGGGACAGGGTCGTCGAACCATATATTTT
TRBV3-1,TRBJ1-4,-,once,CASSQDPGATEKLFF,TGTGCCAGCAGCCAAGACCCGGGGGCGACTGAAAAACTGTTTTTT
TRBV27,TRBJ2-1,TRBD2,-,CASSSWTSGDHNEQFF,TGTGCCAGCAGTTCATGGACTAGCGGAGACCACAATGAGCAGTTCTTC
TRBV15,TRBJ2-5,-,few,CATGGTAKETQYF,TGTGCCACCGGCGGGACTGCCAAAGAGACCCAGTACTTC
TRBV5-1,TRBJ1-6,TRBD1,once,CASSLDDRVLDNSPLHF,TGCGCCAGCAGCTTGGACGACAGGGTTTTAGATAATTCACCCCTCCACTTT
TRBV9,TRBJ2-3,TRBD2,few,CASSVEAGGLTDTQYF,TGTGCCAGCAGCGTAGAAGCGGGAGGACTCACAGATACGCAGTATTTT
TRBV11-3,TRBJ2-1,-,few,CASSRLGPKQGWGNNEQFF,TGTGCCAGCAGCCGGTTGGGGCCTAAACAGGGTTGGGGGAACAATGAGCAGTTCTTC
TRBV28,TRBJ2-4,TRBD1,-,CASLPGGDRGVPIQYF,TGTGCCAGCCTCCCCGGTGGGGACAGGGGTGTACCAATTCAGTACTTC
TRBV6-5,TRBJ2-5,-,-,CASSYTSGTQYF,TGTGCCAGCAGTTACACCTCCGGGACCCAGTACTTC
TRBV7-9,TRBJ2-3,TRBD1,few,CASSSHGQAQVWYF,TGTGCCAGCAGCTCCCATGGACAGGCTCAGGTGTGGTATTTT
TRBV6-1,TRBJ2-1,TRBD2,-,CASNRLAGGMGNEQFF,TGTGCCAGCAATCGACTAGCGGGGGGAATGGGCAATGAGCAGTTCTTC
TRBV7-2,TRBJ2-5,TRBD2,few,CASSSRGLAGLETQYF,TGTGCCAGCAGCTCCCGGGGACTAGCGGGGTTAGAGACCCAGTACTTC